The 21 T cell receptor beta chains given below trace back to one sample, sequenced in a study of blood T cell repertoires in COVID-19. Data came from immunoSEQ multiplex PCR; TCRdb stores just in-frame clones and leaves some out. The table records fewer than 350,000 clones, 89% of them present only once. The source material was PBMCs or T cells enriched from blood (not recorded which). The receptors were gathered from a man in his fifties or sixties who had recovered from COVID-19.

The chain is built from TRBV28 and TRBJ2-5; 10 bases are a match to TRBD2. CDR3 length: 15 residues. The germline gives CDR1 MDHEN, CDR2 SYDVKM. The trim removed 6 bases at V and 0 bases at J, leaving 4 bases unmatched. The CDR3, as DNA: TGTGCCAGCAGACTAGCGGGGATTAACCAAGAGACCCAGTACTTC. Translation gives CASRLAGINQETQYF. The full variable domain, in which reference TRBV28 and TRBJ2-5 provide the parts outside the CDR3, is DVKVTQSSRYLVKRTGEKVFLECVQDMDHENMFWYRQDPGLGLRLIYFSYDVKMKEKGDIPEGYSVSREKKERFSLILESASTNQTSMYLCASRLAGINQETQYFGPGTRLLVL.

V is TRBV7-9 and J is TRBJ2-1; 8 nucleotides align to TRBD2. The CDR3 contains 13 residues. The V segment lost 4 bases and the J segment 6 bases; nucleotides outside the gene matches: 2. Germline V gene data show CDR1 as SEHNR and CDR2 as FQNEAQ (reference sequence). The DNA of the CDR3 is TGTGCCAGCAGCTCGACTAGCGTCAATGAGCAGTTCTTC. Protein product: CASSSTSVNEQFF.

This chain uses TRBV28 with TRBJ2-3; D is unclear. Germline V lookup: CDR1 MDHEN, CDR2 SYDVKM. Trimming removed 3 bases from V and 0 bases from J, with 7 bases in between. The CDR3 has 14 amino acids. The CDR3 loop is CASSFSPSTDTQYF. The CDR3 DNA follows: TGTGCCAGCAGTTTTTCTCCCAGCACAGATACGCAGTATTTT.

The V gene is TRBV5-8, the J gene TRBJ1-2; 7 nucleotides agree with TRBD1. This CDR3 comprises 15 residues. Trimming took 2 bases from V and 8 from J; bases not matched to a gene: 12. Germline CDR1 SGHTS, CDR2 YDEGEE. This chain's CDR3 is CASSFYRGLEVGYTF. In DNA, the CDR3 is TGTGCCAGCAGCTTCTACAGGGGCCTAGAGGTCGGCTACACCTTC.

The V and J genes are TRBV4-1 and TRBJ1-3; D is unresolved. In germline, CDR1 is MGHRA, CDR2 YSYEKL. The CDR3 totals 17 residues. V lost 0 bases, J lost 0 bases, and 12 bases lay in between. This CDR3 is CASSQEPGRGSGNTIYF. For the CDR3, the DNA is TGCGCCAGCAGCCAAGAGCCTGGGAGAGGCTCTGGAAACACCATATATTTT.

The rearrangement links TRBV4-1 to TRBJ1-2; tentative D call: TRBD1 (5 bases). The V end lost 0 bases, the J end lost 5 bases, and 7 bases lay between the germline ends. CDR1 and CDR2 from the germline V gene are MGHRA and YSYEKL. CDR3 length equals 13 residues. The DNA of the CDR3 is TGCGCCAGCAGCCAAGACAGGGTTTATGGCTACACCTTC. Protein product: CASSQDRVYGYTF.

The V call is TRBV24-1, the J call TRBJ2-3; perhaps TRBD1 as D (6 bases). CDR3 size: 15 residues. From germline, CDR1 is KGHDR and CDR2 SFDVKD. V gave up 1 base and J gave up 2 bases, with 9 bases separating them. The CDR3 nucleotides read TGTGCCACCAGTGATTTCAGGGGAGACACAGATACGCAGTATTTT. Translated: CATSDFRGDTDTQYF.

This clone was seen a handful of times. The chain joins TRBV5-4 to TRBJ1-1; D may be TRBD1 (5 bases). Germline values: CDR1 SGHNT, CDR2 YYREEE (reference sequence). The ends were cut back, 0 bases at V and 5 bases at J, with 14 bases in the middle. CDR3 length: 15 residues. Here the CDR3 reads CASSLAGGRGTEAFF. DNA of the CDR3: TGTGCCAGCAGCTTGGCCGGGGGGAGGGGAACTGAAGCTTTCTTT.

The rearrangement uses TRBV19 and TRBJ1-5, with 8 positions matching TRBD1. CDR1 and CDR2 from the germline V gene are LNHDA and SQIVND (reference sequence). Losses at the gene ends were 5 bases for V and 0 bases for J; bases not matched to a gene: 6. This CDR3 is 16 amino acids long. The CDR3 region has the DNA TGTGCCAGTAGTGGACAGGGCCTTTATAGCAATCAGCCCCAGCATTTT. Its protein product is CASSGQGLYSNQPQHF.

The chain joins TRBV7-8 to TRBJ2-7, with TRBD1 matching over 10 bases. CDR1 and CDR2 from the germline V gene are SGHVS and FQNEAQ. The CDR3 spans 14 residues. The V gene end was trimmed by 5 bases and the J gene end by 6 bases; junction bases not matched to a gene: 7. The CDR3 DNA is TGTGCCAGCAGCAGGGGACAGGGGACCGGCGAGCAGTACTTC. Translated, it gives CASSRGQGTGEQYF.

In this sample, this clone turned up once. The chain's CDR3 is CASSLRTKQGLETQYF. CDR3 nucleotide sequence: TGTGCCAGCAGCCTAAGAACAAAACAGGGTTTAGAGACCCAGTACTTC. V is TRBV7-6 and J is TRBJ2-5; tentatively, D is TRBD1 (6 bases). The V end was cut by 5 bases, the J end by 4 bases, with 20 bases between. The CDR3 length is 16 residues. Germline V gene data show CDR1 as SGHVS and CDR2 as FNYEAQ.

The CDR3 nucleotides read TGTGCCAGCAGCATATCGGGAAGAGAGACCCAGTACTTC. Its translation: CASSISGRETQYF. This rearrangement joins TRBV7-2 to TRBJ2-5; D may be TRBD2 (5 bases). Germline CDR1 reads SGHTA; CDR2 reads FQGNSA. This CDR3 comprises 13 residues. Trimming pared 5 bases from V and 4 bases from J, leaving 11 bases between.

The chain has TRBV2 and TRBJ1-1, with 9 bases matching TRBD1. Germline loops: CDR1 SNHLY, CDR2 FYNNEI. This CDR3 is built from 12 residues. V shed 4 bases, J shed 11 bases, and the junction held 5 bases outside the gene matches. CDR3: CASSAGTGLAFF. CDR3 bases: TGTGCCAGCAGTGCCGGGACAGGGCTGGCTTTCTTT.

In this sample, this clone turned up once. This chain links TRBV2 with TRBJ2-7; TRBD1 agrees at 7 bases. Germline CDR1 is SNHLY and CDR2 is FYNNEI. The CDR3 length is 16 residues. J was trimmed by 0 bases and V by 5 bases; bases with no gene match: 10. Here the CDR3 reads CASSTDRVGSSYEQYF. The CDR3, as DNA: TGTGCCAGCAGTACCGACAGGGTGGGGTCCTCCTACGAGCAGTACTTC.

The chain employs TRBV20-1 and TRBJ2-3; D is possibly TRBD2 (6 bases). Germline values: CDR1 DFQATT, CDR2 SNEGSKA (reference sequence). This CDR3 contains 15 residues. With 3 bases removed from V and 0 bases from J, the gap between germline ends came to 13 bases. DNA of the CDR3: TGCAGTGCTAGTAGCCTTAGCGGTAGCACAGATACGCAGTATTTT. Translating gives CSASSLSGSTDTQYF.

This chain links TRBV19 with TRBJ2-1; possibly TRBD2 for D (5 bases). The V gene's germline CDR1 is LNHDA and CDR2 SQIVND (reference sequence). Trimming took off 10 bases at V and 7 bases at J, with 20 bases between the two ends. The CDR3 has 14 residues. The CDR3 loop is CATSPGSLGNEQFF. The CDR3 nucleotides read TGTGCCACCAGTCCGGGATCCCTTGGAAATGAGCAGTTCTTC.

The J gene is TRBJ2-7, the V gene TRBV29-1; 8 positions match TRBD2. CDR3 length: 14 residues. J gave up 1 base and V 7 bases, and 9 bases lay outside the gene matches. CDR1 is SQVTM, CDR2 ANQGSEA, per germline. CDR3 coding DNA: TGCAGCGGAAGCGGGAGTCTCATTTCCTACGAGCAGTACTTC. Translation gives CSGSGSLISYEQYF.

The chain combines TRBV2 with TRBJ2-1; TRBD2 matches 15 bases. V gave up 3 bases and J gave up 4 bases; unmatched junction bases: 7. The CDR3 is made up of 18 amino acids. Germline CDR1 SNHLY, CDR2 FYNNEI. In DNA, the CDR3 is TGTGCCAGCAGTGAGGGACTAGCGGGAGGTGTGGGGTACAATGAGCAGTTCTTC. This codes for CASSEGLAGGVGYNEQFF.

The chain employs TRBV28 and TRBJ2-7, with 8 bases aligning to TRBD1. Germline trimming cut 5 bases from V and 6 bases from J; bases unmatched to any gene: 15. Germline CDR1 reads MDHEN; CDR2 reads SYDVKM. CDR3 size: 16 residues. CDR3 nucleotide sequence: TGTGCCAGCAGTACTCCTACGGGACAGGATTTGGGCGAGCAGTACTTC. As protein: CASSTPTGQDLGEQYF. The full variable domain, in which reference TRBV28 and TRBJ2-7 provide the parts outside the CDR3, is DVKVTQSSRYLVKRTGEKVFLECVQDMDHENMFWYRQDPGLGLRLIYFSYDVKMKEKGDIPEGYSVSREKKERFSLILESASTNQTSMYLCASSTPTGQDLGEQYFGPGTRLTVT.

V is TRBV10-3 and J is TRBJ2-2; D unresolved. The CDR3 has 13 residues. Germline-derived CDR1 and CDR2 are ENHRY and SYGVKD. Deletions cut 3 bases from V and 1 base from J, with 3 bases between. CDR3 protein: CAISDLNTGELFF. CDR3 DNA: TGTGCCATCAGTGACTTGAACACCGGGGAGCTGTTTTTT.

The chain links TRBV18 to TRBJ2-5, with 10 bases lining up with TRBD1. The trim removed 6 bases at V and 0 bases at J, leaving 13 bases unmatched. Looked up from germline, CDR1 is KGHSH and CDR2 is LQKENI. CDR3 length: 18 amino acids. CDR3 DNA sequence: TGTGCCAGCTCCAGAGGACCGGGACAGGGGTTGTACCAAGAGACCCAGTACTTC. This encodes CASSRGPGQGLYQETQYF.